These 27 T cell receptor beta chains originate from one sample sequenced in a study of a mutant IDH1 vaccine in newly diagnosed glioma. The method was immunoSEQ multiplex PCR; TCRdb's version includes in-frame clones alone and lacks a portion of them. This sample has 85,000 to 100,000 clones, with over 85% found just once. Indicated time point: baseline, week 1 (first vaccination visit). The sample's treatment: pre-vaccination baseline after standard-of-care therapy. Sequences were derived from PBMCs, sampled from a glioma patient treated with radiotherapy, temozolomide or both. These receptor sequences come from a woman between 50 and 59 years old with glioma.

The V call is TRBV10-3, the J call TRBJ1-5, with D uncertain. CDR1 and CDR2 (germline): ENHRY, SYGVKD. CDR3 length: 15 amino acids. The ends were cut back, 0 bases at V and 3 bases at J, with 9 bases in the middle. For the CDR3, the DNA is TGTGCCATCAGTGAGTCGACTGGGCTCAATCAGCCCCAGCATTTT. Encoded protein: CAISESTGLNQPQHF.

The rearrangement links TRBV10-3 to TRBJ2-3, with D uncertain. Trimming removed 1 base from V and 5 bases from J, with 4 bases in between. CDR3 length: 12 amino acids. CDR1 and CDR2 from the germline V gene are ENHRY and SYGVKD. CDR3 nucleotides: TGTGCCATCAGTGAGTTAGAAGATACGCAGTATTTT. Its translation: CAISELEDTQYF.

The V and J genes are TRBV5-5 and TRBJ2-3, with TRBD2 matching 12 bases. The length of the CDR3 is 18 residues. Germline CDR1 reads SGHKS; CDR2 reads YYEKEE (reference sequence). Trimming removed 2 bases from V and 0 bases from J; junction bases left unmatched: 7. The CDR3 bases are TGTGCCAGCAGCTTTAAGCTAGCGGGAGGGCCTAGCACAGATACGCAGTATTTT. Translating gives CASSFKLAGGPSTDTQYF. The whole variable domain, remainder taken from reference TRBV5-5 and TRBJ2-3, is DAGVTQSPTHLIKTRGQQVTLRCSPISGHKSVSWYQQVLGQGPQFIFQYYEKEERGRGNFPDRFSARQFPNYSSELNVNALLLGDSALYLCASSFKLAGGPSTDTQYFGPGTRLTVL.

The V call is TRBV9, the J call TRBJ2-1; 8 nucleotides agree with TRBD2. V lost 9 bases to trimming and J lost 9 bases; unmatched junction nucleotides: 11. Germline values: CDR1 SGDLS, CDR2 YYNGEE. This CDR3 comprises 13 residues. Written as DNA, the CDR3 is TGTGCCACATCCCTCGCGGGAGGTGGTGAGCAGTTCTTC. Protein product: CATSLAGGGEQFF.

This clone was seen a few times. The chain has TRBV5-8 and TRBJ2-7; TRBD2 agrees at 14 bases. V gave up 4 bases and J gave up 3 bases; unmatched junction bases: 3. The CDR3 length is 15 residues. Germline loops: CDR1 SGHTS, CDR2 YDEGEE. CDR3 protein: CASSKGLAGDYEQYF. CDR3 in DNA: TGTGCCAGCAGCAAGGGACTAGCGGGAGACTACGAGCAGTACTTC.

There are a few counts of this clone. The chain employs TRBV5-4 and TRBJ1-1, with TRBD1 as a possible D gene (6 bases). The CDR3 extends over 15 amino acids. V was clipped by 3 bases and J by 1 base, with 13 bases between them. Per germline, CDR1 SGHNT and CDR2 YYREEE (reference sequence). CDR3 sequence (DNA): TGTGCCAGCAGCTGGGGGACAACCGAGAACACTGAAGCTTTCTTT. This codes for CASSWGTTENTEAFF.

V is TRBV6-6 and J is TRBJ2-7; D may be TRBD2 (5 bases). The germline CDR1 and CDR2 sequences are MNHNY and SVGAGI (reference sequence). Trimming shortened V by 8 bases and J by 0 bases, and 8 bases separated the two germline ends. This CDR3 spans 12 amino acids. CDR3 bases: TGTGCCAGCGGGAGAAGCTCCTACGAGCAGTACTTC. As protein: CASGRSSYEQYF.

The rearrangement uses TRBV5-4 and TRBJ2-7; TRBD2 matches at 8 bases. CDR1 and CDR2 (germline): SGHNT, YYREEE (reference sequence). This CDR3 is 16 amino acids long. After removal of 2 bases from V and 4 bases from J, the junction contained 11 bases not matched to a gene. CDR3 sequence: CASSLPIGSGIYEQYF. CDR3 sequence (DNA): TGTGCCAGCAGCTTACCGATAGGTAGCGGGATATACGAGCAGTACTTC.

The chain joins TRBV6-5 to TRBJ1-2; 8 bases agree with TRBD1. Germline-derived CDR1 and CDR2 are MNHEY and SVGAGI. The V segment lost 6 bases and the J segment 1 base; nucleotides outside the gene matches: 1. The CDR3 extends over 13 amino acids. CDR3 in DNA: TGTGCCAGCAGGGGACAGGTTAACTATGGCTACACCTTC. Its translation: CASRGQVNYGYTF.

This sequence joins TRBV7-9 and TRBJ2-2; D is possibly TRBD2 (5 bases). Between the trimmed V and J ends, which lost 3 bases and 0 bases, there was a span of 11 bases. CDR3 length: 16 amino acids. CDR1 is SEHNR, CDR2 FQNEAQ, per germline (reference sequence). Written as DNA, the CDR3 is TGTGCCAGCAGCTTTCTCGACTACTCGAACACCGGGGAGCTGTTTTTT. As protein: CASSFLDYSNTGELFF.

This chain links TRBV6-5 with TRBJ2-7; tentatively, D is TRBD2 (6 bases). The germline V gene has CDR1 MNHEY and CDR2 SVGAGI. V shed 0 bases and J shed 1 base, with 13 bases lying between them. There are 16 residues in the CDR3. CDR3 nucleotides: TGTGCCAGCAGTTACTCCCGGGACTCCCGATCCTACGAGCAGTACTTC. Translation gives CASSYSRDSRSYEQYF.

This chain connects TRBV28 to TRBJ2-7; the D is unclear. CDR1 is MDHEN and CDR2 is SYDVKM in the germline V gene. Trimming took off 3 bases at V and 0 bases at J, with 9 bases between the two ends. The CDR3 covers 14 residues. As DNA, the CDR3 is TGTGCCAGCAGTTTGGTACGTATCTCCTACGAGCAGTACTTC. Protein product: CASSLVRISYEQYF. The whole variable domain, filled in from reference TRBV28 and TRBJ2-7, reads DVKVTQSSRYLVKRTGEKVFLECVQDMDHENMFWYRQDPGLGLRLIYFSYDVKMKEKGDIPEGYSVSREKKERFSLILESASTNQTSMYLCASSLVRISYEQYFGPGTRLTVT.

The chain combines TRBV28 with TRBJ1-2; possibly TRBD1 for D (5 bases). The V gene's germline CDR1 is MDHEN and CDR2 SYDVKM. The CDR3 sequence is 14 residues long. V lost 6 bases, J lost 4 bases, and 15 bases lay in between. The CDR3 region has the DNA TGTGCCAGCAGAACACCCCAGGGTTCCTATGGCTACACCTTC. Its translation: CASRTPQGSYGYTF.

The chain couples TRBV4-2 to TRBJ2-3; 11 nucleotides match TRBD2. CDR3 size: 15 residues. The V gene's germline CDR1 is LGHNA and CDR2 YNFKEQ. V gave up 2 bases and J gave up 5 bases; unmatched junction bases: 3. Here the CDR3 DNA reads TGTGCCAGCAGCCAACATGGGACTAGCGGAGATACGCAGTATTTT. This gives the protein CASSQHGTSGDTQYF.

The V call is TRBV5-4, the J call TRBJ1-4, with a tentative D call TRBD1 (5 bases). The V and J ends lost 3 bases and 5 bases respectively, with 11 bases between them. Germline CDR1 is SGHNT and CDR2 is YYREEE (reference sequence). The CDR3 consists of 14 residues. CDR3 in amino acids: CASSSGTVNEKLFF. CDR3 nucleotide sequence: TGTGCCAGCAGCTCCGGGACGGTAAATGAAAAACTGTTTTTT.

The V call is TRBV6-5, the J call TRBJ2-1; 8 nucleotides line up with TRBD1. Per the germline V gene, CDR1 is MNHEY and CDR2 is SVGAGI. This CDR3 is 14 amino acids long. Trimming at V came to 7 bases and at J to 7 bases, leaving 9 bases not matched to a gene. The CDR3 coding sequence is TGTGCCAGCACTGGGGACAGGAGGGGGAATGAGCAGTTCTTC. Translation: CASTGDRRGNEQFF.

The rearrangement links TRBV5-1 to TRBJ2-2; tentatively, D is TRBD2 (6 bases). The CDR3 is made up of 16 amino acids. The germline V gene has CDR1 SGHRS and CDR2 YFSETQ. V was shortened by 6 bases and J by 1 base, with 16 bases between the two germline ends. DNA of the CDR3: TGCGCCAGCAATCCTATCGGGGGTATGAACACCGGGGAGCTGTTTTTT. It yields the protein CASNPIGGMNTGELFF.

The chain carries TRBV7-9 and TRBJ2-7; 14 bases fit TRBD2. The CDR3 has 17 amino acids. The V gene end was trimmed by 4 bases and the J gene end by 3 bases; junction bases not matched to a gene: 8. Germline-derived CDR1 and CDR2 are SEHNR and FQNEAQ (reference sequence). The CDR3 DNA reads TGTGCCAGCAGCTCCGCCGGGACTAGCGGGAGTTTCTACGAGCAGTACTTC. Translating it yields CASSSAGTSGSFYEQYF.

This clone was seen once. The chain employs TRBV13 and TRBJ2-7; 7 bases fit TRBD2. Per germline, CDR1 PRHDT and CDR2 FYEKMQ (reference sequence). The CDR3 has 15 residues. V was clipped by 4 bases and J by 5 bases; unmatched bases: 11. The CDR3 nucleotides are TGTGCCAGCAGCTCCGTAAGACTAGCCGGGCACGAGCAGTACTTC. It translates to CASSSVRLAGHEQYF.

The chain employs TRBV6-5 and TRBJ2-5, with D perhaps TRBD1 (6 bases). The V end lost 0 bases, the J end lost 0 bases, and 8 bases lay between the germline ends. The CDR3 is made up of 15 amino acids. Germline CDR1 and CDR2: MNHEY and SVGAGI. CDR3 protein: CASSYSYRDQETQYF. The CDR3 bases are TGTGCCAGCAGTTACTCCTACAGGGACCAAGAGACCCAGTACTTC.

The V gene is TRBV30, the J gene TRBJ1-5; D ambiguous. The germline gives CDR1 GTSNPN, CDR2 SVGIG (reference sequence). The CDR3 extends over 14 amino acids. Trimming removed 4 bases from V and 7 bases from J, with 17 bases in between. CDR3 residues: CAWTKPPGLQPQHF. The DNA for the CDR3 is TGTGCCTGGACCAAGCCTCCGGGGTTGCAGCCCCAGCATTTT.

The V call is TRBV4-1, the J call TRBJ2-1; D unresolved. V lost 0 bases, J lost 0 bases, and 9 bases lay in between. The V gene's germline CDR1 is MGHRA and CDR2 YSYEKL. CDR3 length: 16 amino acids. The CDR3 region has the DNA TGCGCCAGCAGCCAAGATCTCACGAGCTCCTACAATGAGCAGTTCTTC. This translates into CASSQDLTSSYNEQFF.

The chain recombines TRBV29-1 with TRBJ2-4, with a tentative D call TRBD1 (6 bases). V was trimmed by 4 bases and J by 6 bases, leaving 10 bases between them. CDR1 and CDR2 (germline): SQVTM, ANQGSEA. The CDR3 totals 12 residues. The CDR3 DNA sequence: TGCAGCGTTGGCCAGGGGATAAACATTCAGTACTTC. Protein product: CSVGQGINIQYF. Filled out from reference TRBV29-1 and TRBJ2-4, the complete variable domain reads SAVISQKPSRDICQRGTSLTIQCQVDSQVTMMFWYRQQPGQSLTLIATANQGSEATYESGFVIDKFPISRPNLTFSTLTVSNMSPEDSSIYLCSVGQGINIQYFGAGTRLSVL.

The gene calls are TRBV18 and TRBJ1-1; D perhaps matches TRBD1 (5 bases). Trimming left V 3 bases short and J 1 base short, with 15 bases between. There are 16 residues in the CDR3. The germline V gene encodes CDR1 KGHSH and CDR2 LQKENI. The CDR3 sequence is CASSPEIGTTNTEAFF. The DNA for the CDR3 is TGTGCCAGCTCACCGGAGATCGGGACGACGAACACTGAAGCTTTCTTT. The variable domain in full, with the rest retrieved from reference TRBV18 and TRBJ1-1, is NAGVMQNPRHLVRRRGQEARLRCSPMKGHSHVYWYRQLPEEGLKFMVYLQKENIIDESGMPKERFSAEFPKEGPSILRIQQVVRGDSAAYFCASSPEIGTTNTEAFFGQGTRLTVV.

The chain combines TRBV7-6 with TRBJ1-5; a weak D match, TRBD1 (5 bases). Trimming took off 0 bases at V and 7 bases at J, with 13 bases between the two ends. The CDR3 has 15 residues. Germline values: CDR1 SGHVS, CDR2 FNYEAQ. This CDR3 reads CASSLAVGRGQPQHF. CDR3 bases: TGTGCCAGCAGCTTAGCTGTAGGGAGGGGACAGCCCCAGCATTTT.

The rearrangement joins TRBV27 to TRBJ1-2; D ambiguous. The CDR3 totals 11 residues. The V end lost 6 bases, the J end lost 7 bases, and 9 bases lay between the germline ends. The germline V gene has CDR1 MNHEY and CDR2 SMNVEV (reference sequence). Here the CDR3 DNA reads TGTGCCAGCAGAGCACCGGGTGGCTACACCTTC. Residues: CASRAPGGYTF.

The genes are TRBV6-1 and TRBJ2-7; tentatively, D is TRBD1 or TRBD2 (5 bases each). With 5 bases removed from V and 6 bases from J, the gap between germline ends came to 8 bases. Germline V lookup: CDR1 MNHNS, CDR2 SASEGT. The CDR3 is 11 residues long. This CDR3 reads CASSSGPEQYF. The CDR3 region has the DNA TGTGCCAGCAGTTCGGGACCCGAGCAGTACTTC.